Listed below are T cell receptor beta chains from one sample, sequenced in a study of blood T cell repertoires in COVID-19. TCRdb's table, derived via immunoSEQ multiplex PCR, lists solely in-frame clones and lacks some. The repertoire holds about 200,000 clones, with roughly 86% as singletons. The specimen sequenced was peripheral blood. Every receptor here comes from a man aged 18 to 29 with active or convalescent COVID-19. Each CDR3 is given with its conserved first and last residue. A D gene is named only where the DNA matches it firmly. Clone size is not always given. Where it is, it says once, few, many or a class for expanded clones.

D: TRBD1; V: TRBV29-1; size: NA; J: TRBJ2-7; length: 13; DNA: TGCAGCGTCGGACCGACAGGGTTCGACGAGCAGTACTTC; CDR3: CSVGPTGFDEQYF
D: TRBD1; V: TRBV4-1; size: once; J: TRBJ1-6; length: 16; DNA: TGCGCCAGCAGCCAAGGGACAGGGATTTATAATTCACCCCTCCACTTT; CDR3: CASSQGTGIYNSPLHF
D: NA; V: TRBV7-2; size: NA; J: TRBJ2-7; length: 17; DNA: TGTGCCAGCAGCTTAGGTCTGAAAATGGGGGGTTCATTAGAAGAGTACTTC; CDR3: CASSLGLKMGGSLEEYF
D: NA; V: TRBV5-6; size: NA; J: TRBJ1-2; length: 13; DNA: TGTGCCAGCACCATCGACAGGAGCTATGGCTACACCTTC; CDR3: CASTIDRSYGYTF
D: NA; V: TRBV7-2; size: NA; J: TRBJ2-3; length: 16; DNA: TGTGCCAGCGGCCCCGCCGGGGGGCCCTACACAGATACGCAGTATTTT; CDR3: CASGPAGGPYTDTQYF
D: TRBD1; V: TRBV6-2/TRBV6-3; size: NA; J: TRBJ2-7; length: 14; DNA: TGTGCCAGCAGCCGCCCGGGACAGGGGGGCGAGCAGTACTTC; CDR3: CASSRPGQGGEQYF
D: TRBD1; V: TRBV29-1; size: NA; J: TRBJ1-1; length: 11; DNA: TGCAGCGCCAGGACAGGGCTGGAGGCTTTCTTT; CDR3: CSARTGLEAFF
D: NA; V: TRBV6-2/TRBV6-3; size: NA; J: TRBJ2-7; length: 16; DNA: TGTGCCAGCAGCCCGGCGTCAGCGGAAAGCTCCTACGAGCAGTACTTC; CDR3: CASSPASAESSYEQYF
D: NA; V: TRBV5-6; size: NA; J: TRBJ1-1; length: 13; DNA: TGTGCCAGCAGCTTTGGCAGGGCCACTGAAGCTTTCTTT; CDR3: CASSFGRATEAFF
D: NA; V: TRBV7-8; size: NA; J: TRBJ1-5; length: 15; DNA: TGTGCCAGCAGCTTAGCTGACTCTAGCAATCAGCCCCAGCATTTT; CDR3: CASSLADSSNQPQHF
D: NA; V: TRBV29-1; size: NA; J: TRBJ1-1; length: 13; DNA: TGCAGCGTGCGGGTCTCATGGGGCACTGAAGCTTTCTTT; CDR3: CSVRVSWGTEAFF
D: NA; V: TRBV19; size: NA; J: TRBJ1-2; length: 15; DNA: TGTGCCAGTAGTACGGAAGGAGAGACGGCCTACGGCTACACCTTC; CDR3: CASSTEGETAYGYTF
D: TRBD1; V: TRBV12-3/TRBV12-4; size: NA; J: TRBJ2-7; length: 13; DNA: TGTGCCAGCACCCCCAGGGACAGGCGCGAGCAGTACTTC; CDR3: CASTPRDRREQYF
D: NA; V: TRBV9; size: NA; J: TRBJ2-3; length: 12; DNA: TGTGCCAGCAGCGCTCAGGCAGATACGCAGTATTTT; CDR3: CASSAQADTQYF
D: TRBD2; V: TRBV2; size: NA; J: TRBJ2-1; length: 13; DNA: TGTGCCAGCGCTCCCACTAGCGTCAATGAGCAGTTCTTC; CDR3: CASAPTSVNEQFF
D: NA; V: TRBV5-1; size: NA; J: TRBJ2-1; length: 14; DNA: TGCGCCAGCAGCTTGGAACCGGGGTGGGGTGAGCAGTTCTTC; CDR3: CASSLEPGWGEQFF
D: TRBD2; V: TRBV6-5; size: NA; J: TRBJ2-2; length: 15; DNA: TGTGCCAGCAGTTGGGCTAGCGGGGGCCCCGGGGAGCTGTTTTTT; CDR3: CASSWASGGPGELFF
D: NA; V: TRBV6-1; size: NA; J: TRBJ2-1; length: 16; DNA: TGTGCCAGCAGTGAATTTGGACTCGGCTCCTACAATGAGCAGTTCTTC; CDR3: CASSEFGLGSYNEQFF
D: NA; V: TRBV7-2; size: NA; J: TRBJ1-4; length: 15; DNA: TGTGCCAGCAGCTCCCCCCACAGGGCGGATGAAAAACTGTTTTTT; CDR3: CASSSPHRADEKLFF
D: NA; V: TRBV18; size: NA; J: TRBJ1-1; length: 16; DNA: TGTGCCAGCTCACCGCGCGGACAGATAATGAACACTGAAGCTTTCTTT; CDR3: CASSPRGQIMNTEAFF
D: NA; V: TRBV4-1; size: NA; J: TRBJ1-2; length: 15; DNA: TGCGCCAGCAGCCAAGGGCAGGAAACTAACTATGGCTACACCTTC; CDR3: CASSQGQETNYGYTF
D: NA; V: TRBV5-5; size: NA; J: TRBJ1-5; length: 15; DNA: TGTGCCAGCAGCTTGCGAGGAGCGGATAGTCAGCCCCAGCATTTT; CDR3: CASSLRGADSQPQHF
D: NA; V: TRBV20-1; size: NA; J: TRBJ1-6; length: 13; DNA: TGCAGTGCTAGTTTTAGGGGCAATTCACCCCTCCACTTT; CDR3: CSASFRGNSPLHF
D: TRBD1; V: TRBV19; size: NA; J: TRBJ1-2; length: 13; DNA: TGTGCCAGTAGTTCAACCGGGACAGCCGGCTACACCTTC; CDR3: CASSSTGTAGYTF
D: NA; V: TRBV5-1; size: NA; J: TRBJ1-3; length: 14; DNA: TGCGCCAGCCCGATCGGGGGGCCTGGAAACACCATATATTTT; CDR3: CASPIGGPGNTIYF
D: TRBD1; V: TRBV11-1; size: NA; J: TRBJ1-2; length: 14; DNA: TGTGCCAGCAGTTCTCGGACAGGAAACTATGGCTACACCTTC; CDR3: CASSSRTGNYGYTF
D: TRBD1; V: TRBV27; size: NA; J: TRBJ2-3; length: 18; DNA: TGTGCCAGCAGTTTAAACAGGGGTATTCCCCAATTCACAGATACGCAGTATTTT; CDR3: CASSLNRGIPQFTDTQYF
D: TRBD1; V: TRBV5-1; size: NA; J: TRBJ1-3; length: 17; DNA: TGCGCCAGCAGCTTGGGCGGCCCCAGGGGGGCTGGAAACACCATATATTTT; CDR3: CASSLGGPRGAGNTIYF
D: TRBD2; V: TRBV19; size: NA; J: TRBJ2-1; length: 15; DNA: TGTGCCAGTAGTTGGTCTAGCGGGAGGTACAATGAGCAGTTCTTC; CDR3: CASSWSSGRYNEQFF
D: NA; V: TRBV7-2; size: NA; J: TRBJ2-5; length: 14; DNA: TGTGCCAGCAGCCCCCGCGGACTCGGCGGGACCCAGTACTTC; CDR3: CASSPRGLGGTQYF